This TCR beta chain was recorded in a study of T cells after yellow fever vaccination. General observations from the study: The secondary response peaked faster, at day 5 versus 15, but was weaker.

Template switching by 5'RACE produced TCR cDNA, adding a universal primer site and UMIs. TCRdb redid the calling of the 5' RACE reads with MiXCR, one entry per CDR3 protein. The table records under 400,000 distinct CDR3 sequences, around 10% of them present only once. CDR3 length: 15 amino acids. V shed 1 base and J shed 3 bases, with 12 bases lying between them. CDR1 is SGHDT, CDR2 YYEEEE, per germline. This clonotype was seen more than once but under ten times. Its antigen remains unknown. The rearrangement links TRBV5-6 to TRBJ2-3; D is possibly TRBD2 (6 bases). This receptor was taken from a man between 18 and 29 years old who received the YFV17D yellow fever vaccine. Sequences were derived from PBMCs, sampled on the day of the first yellow fever vaccination. For the CDR3, the DNA is TGTGCCAGCAGCTTGAGGAGGGAGGTTACAGATACGCAGTATTTT. It is translated as CASSLRREVTDTQYF.